The T cell receptor beta chain described here comes from a study of cytomegalovirus exposure and HLA in healthy donors. Study findings and constraints: Rarity held for most TCR sequences, but there were some public TCRs that occurred in many donors.

Amplification used 60 Vbeta primers and 13 Jbeta primers. Some clones are missing from TCRdb's copy, which holds only in-frame ones; the method was immunoSEQ multiplex PCR. The top ten clones hold roughly 7% of a sample with about 120,000 clones, 70% to 75% of them seen once. With respect to this clone: What it recognizes is unknown.

Germline V lookup: CDR1 SGHTS, CDR2 YDEGEE. Germline trimming cut 5 bases from V and 1 base from J; bases unmatched to any gene: 6. This CDR3 has 16 amino acids. Sequencing was performed on PBMCs. This clonotype was sampled from a male donor in good health and CMV-seronegative. This sequence joins TRBV5-8 and TRBJ2-3, with 11 bases fitting TRBD2. In DNA form, the CDR3 reads TGTGCCAGCAGTCGTGGACTAGCGGGCCGCACAGATACGCAGTATTTT. Translation: CASSRGLAGRTDTQYF.